The 29 T cell receptor beta chains below all came from one sample that was sequenced in a study of cytomegalovirus exposure and HLA in healthy donors. The PCR contained 60 Vbeta and 13 Jbeta primers. Clones were sequenced by immunoSEQ multiplex PCR, and TCRdb holds only the in-frame ones, with some missing. The data show 150,000 to 200,000 clones, over 70% seen once. Input material: PBMCs. Every receptor here comes from a woman in her twenties or thirties in good health and CMV-seropositive.

The rearrangement joins TRBV11-2 to TRBJ2-3; 12 positions agree with TRBD2. V shed 3 bases, J shed 3 bases, and the junction held 1 base outside the gene matches. The CDR3 is 15 amino acids. CDR1 and CDR2 from the germline V gene are SGHAT and FQNNGV. CDR3 coding DNA: TGTGCCAGCAGCTTGCTAGCGGGAGGGACAGATACGCAGTATTTT. It translates to CASSLLAGGTDTQYF.

The gene calls are TRBV9 and TRBJ1-1; D gene uncertain. This CDR3 is 14 amino acids long. The germline V gene has CDR1 SGDLS and CDR2 YYNGEE. Trimming removed 0 bases at V and 2 bases at J, with 8 bases between. CDR3 in amino acids: CASSVVRYNTEAFF. The CDR3 region has the DNA TGTGCCAGCAGCGTAGTACGGTACAACACTGAAGCTTTCTTT.

The V gene is TRBV18, the J gene TRBJ2-1; 8 bases are a match to TRBD2. The V gene end was trimmed by 3 bases and the J gene end by 5 bases; junction bases not matched to a gene: 6. Germline CDR1 KGHSH, CDR2 LQKENI. This CDR3 has 15 amino acids. The CDR3 DNA follows: TGTGCCAGCTCACCCCCGGCAGCGGGAGACAATGAGCAGTTCTTC. Translation: CASSPPAAGDNEQFF.

The V and J genes are TRBV9 and TRBJ2-1; 13 nucleotides align to TRBD2. With V trimmed by 4 bases and J by 1 base, 5 bases remained unmatched. This CDR3 spans 17 amino acids. Looked up from germline, CDR1 is SGDLS and CDR2 is YYNGEE. CDR3 in amino acids: CASSLWTSGSSYNEQFF. The CDR3 bases are TGTGCCAGCAGCCTCTGGACTAGCGGGAGTTCCTACAATGAGCAGTTCTTC.

J is TRBJ2-5 and V is TRBV30; D is perhaps TRBD2 (7 bases). Germline lookup yields CDR1 GTSNPN and CDR2 SVGIG (reference sequence). Between the trimmed V and J ends, which lost 2 bases and 2 bases, there was a span of 12 bases. The CDR3 contains 14 residues. The DNA for the CDR3 is TGTGCCTGGAGTCGGGGGAGGGGGCAAGAGACCCAGTACTTC. It yields the protein CAWSRGRGQETQYF. Full variable domain (rest looked up from reference TRBV30 and TRBJ2-5): SQTIHQWPATLVQPVGSPLSLECTVEGTSNPNLYWYRQAAGRGLQLLFYSVGIGQISSEVPQNLSASRPQDRQFILSSKKLLLSDSGFYLCAWSRGRGQETQYFGPGTRLLVL.

This rearrangement joins TRBV18 to TRBJ1-2, with 9 bases aligning to TRBD1. CDR1 and CDR2 (germline): KGHSH, LQKENI. This CDR3 has 13 amino acids. V shed 4 bases, J shed 7 bases, and the junction held 4 bases outside the gene matches. The DNA for the CDR3 is TGTGCCAGCTCACGGGACAGGGCGGCTGGCTACACCTTC. Encoded protein: CASSRDRAAGYTF.

The J gene is TRBJ2-2, the V gene TRBV5-1; 10 bases fit TRBD1. Germline assignment: CDR1 SGHRS and CDR2 YFSETQ. V gave up 2 bases and J gave up 7 bases; unmatched junction bases: 5. This CDR3 spans 15 amino acids. Here the CDR3 reads CASSFDRGLNGELFF. The CDR3 DNA reads TGCGCCAGCAGCTTTGACAGGGGGCTAAACGGGGAGCTGTTTTTT.

The V gene is TRBV28, the J gene TRBJ1-5, with D unresolved. In germline, CDR1 is MDHEN, CDR2 SYDVKM. The CDR3 totals 13 residues. Deletions cut 5 bases from V and 2 bases from J, with 7 bases between. The DNA of the CDR3 is TGTGCCAGCAGTCCCCCCGGCAATCAGCCCCAGCATTTT. It yields the protein CASSPPGNQPQHF.

The table lists this clone with a few counts. The CDR3 DNA sequence: TGTGCCAGCAGTGACAGGTTCGACTATGGCTACACCTTC. Translating gives CASSDRFDYGYTF. The rearrangement links TRBV2 to TRBJ1-2, with no clear D. CDR3 size: 13 residues. The V and J ends lost 3 bases and 3 bases respectively, with 8 bases between them. CDR1 is SNHLY and CDR2 is FYNNEI in the germline V gene.

This rearrangement joins TRBV5-6 to TRBJ2-2, with D tentatively TRBD1 (5 bases). Trimming took off 2 bases at V and 7 bases at J, with 12 bases between the two ends. CDR1 SGHDT and CDR2 YYEEEE come from the germline V gene. This CDR3 has 14 residues. CDR3 DNA sequence: TGTGCCAGCAGCTTCCTGCAGGGTGTCGGGGAGCTGTTTTTT. Residues: CASSFLQGVGELFF.

The J gene is TRBJ1-1, the V gene TRBV29-1, with D uncertain. V was clipped by 3 bases and J by 5 bases, with 16 bases between them. This CDR3 has 14 amino acids. Germline values: CDR1 SQVTM, CDR2 ANQGSEA. The CDR3 coding sequence is TGCAGCGTTGATCATAAATTGGCCCCTACTGAAGCTTTCTTT. The encoded protein is CSVDHKLAPTEAFF.

V is TRBV27 and J is TRBJ1-1, with TRBD1 as a possible D gene (6 bases). V lost 3 bases and J 4 bases, leaving 12 bases between the germline ends. Germline loops: CDR1 MNHEY, CDR2 SMNVEV (reference sequence). The CDR3 loop spans 14 amino acids. CDR3 DNA: TGTGCCAGCAGTTTGGGGCAGGGGACCACTGAAGCTTTCTTT. Its translation is CASSLGQGTTEAFF.

V and J are TRBV30 and TRBJ2-7; 11 positions match TRBD1. Germline V lookup: CDR1 GTSNPN, CDR2 SVGIG (reference sequence). This CDR3 has 17 residues. V shed 2 bases and J 0 bases; nucleotides not matched to a gene: 9. The DNA of the CDR3 is TGTGCCTGGAGTACGGATTTGGGGACAGGGGGCTCCTACGAGCAGTACTTC. It is translated as CAWSTDLGTGGSYEQYF.

The genes are TRBV18 and TRBJ2-7; the D gene is possibly TRBD2 (5 bases). CDR3 length: 15 amino acids. Germline lookup yields CDR1 KGHSH and CDR2 LQKENI. V lost 0 bases to trimming and J lost 1 base, with 10 bases between them. CDR3 loop: CASSPPGKISYEQYF. CDR3 bases: TGTGCCAGCTCACCACCCGGGAAGATTTCCTACGAGCAGTACTTC. Filled out from reference TRBV18 and TRBJ2-7, the complete variable domain reads NAGVMQNPRHLVRRRGQEARLRCSPMKGHSHVYWYRQLPEEGLKFMVYLQKENIIDESGMPKERFSAEFPKEGPSILRIQQVVRGDSAAYFCASSPPGKISYEQYFGPGTRLTVT.

This chain joins TRBV18 and TRBJ1-1; D may be TRBD1 (5 bases). Germline lookup yields CDR1 KGHSH and CDR2 LQKENI. Trimming shortened V by 1 base and J by 2 bases, and 8 bases separated the two germline ends. This CDR3 region has 14 residues. CDR3 sequence (DNA): TGTGCCAGCTCACCACTCGACAGAAACACTGAAGCTTTCTTT. This gives the protein CASSPLDRNTEAFF.

This chain uses TRBV6-4 with TRBJ1-2; 9 bases are a match to TRBD1. The CDR3 covers 13 residues. With 6 bases clipped from V and 5 bases from J, the junction kept 4 bases outside the gene matches. Per germline, CDR1 MRHNA and CDR2 SNTAGT. CDR3 bases: TGTGCCAGCAGCCAGACAGGGGGGTATGGCTACACCTTC. It yields the protein CASSQTGGYGYTF.

The chain employs TRBV19 and TRBJ1-2, with 7 positions matching TRBD1. V shed 6 bases and J 4 bases; nucleotides not matched to a gene: 8. The V gene's germline CDR1 is LNHDA and CDR2 SQIVND (reference sequence). This CDR3 region has 14 residues. The CDR3 spells CASRPGQLFYGYTF. The CDR3 DNA is TGTGCCAGTAGGCCGGGACAGCTATTCTATGGCTACACCTTC.

The rearrangement links TRBV4-2 to TRBJ2-7; TRBD1 aligns across 9 bases. The CDR3 has 16 residues. The junction had 9 bases not matched to a gene; V was cut back by 3 bases and J by 3 bases. The germline gives CDR1 LGHNA, CDR2 YNFKEQ. The CDR3 DNA reads as TGTGCCAGCAGCCAGTCAGGGACAGGGCCCTACTACGAGCAGTACTTC. The encoded protein is CASSQSGTGPYYEQYF.

The chain recombines TRBV4-2 with TRBJ2-1; 10 nucleotides align to TRBD2. With 1 base clipped from V and 3 bases from J, the junction kept 6 bases outside the gene matches. CDR1 and CDR2 from the germline V gene are LGHNA and YNFKEQ. The CDR3 has 17 residues. Written as DNA, the CDR3 is TGTGCCAGCAGCCAAGGAGACGCTAGCGGGAGCTACAATGAGCAGTTCTTC. Protein: CASSQGDASGSYNEQFF.

V gene TRBV5-8 combines with J gene TRBJ2-1; TRBD2 might be the D (6 bases). Germline CDR1 is SGHTS and CDR2 is YDEGEE. The CDR3 has 14 residues. With 4 bases removed from V and 6 bases from J, the gap between germline ends came to 14 bases. The CDR3 sequence: CASSPMTSFNEQFF. The CDR3 nucleotides are TGTGCCAGCAGCCCAATGACTAGTTTCAATGAGCAGTTCTTC.

In DNA, the CDR3 is TGTGCCAGCAGTTTACGGACAGGCCATAGCAATCAGCCCCAGCATTTT. It specifies CASSLRTGHSNQPQHF. The V and J genes are TRBV28 and TRBJ1-5, with 7 positions matching TRBD1. Germline CDR1 is MDHEN and CDR2 is SYDVKM. With V trimmed by 2 bases and J by 0 bases, 4 bases remained unmatched. This CDR3 is 16 amino acids long.

This clone came up once. V and J are TRBV6-5 and TRBJ2-7; TRBD1 aligns across 12 bases. The germline CDR1 and CDR2 sequences are MNHEY and SVGAGI. V trimming: 8 bases; J trimming: 5 bases; junction bases outside the gene matches: 7. The CDR3 has 14 amino acids. CDR3 coding DNA: TGTGCCAGCGGGCGGGACAGGGGGCGCCACGAGCAGTACTTC. Translation: CASGRDRGRHEQYF.

The rearrangement joins TRBV19 to TRBJ2-5; D perhaps matches TRBD1 (6 bases). The V gene's germline CDR1 is LNHDA and CDR2 SQIVND (reference sequence). Trimming took 3 bases from V and 1 from J, leaving 12 bases between them. This CDR3 region has 15 residues. CDR3 amino acids: CASSMMDSLQETQYF. CDR3 bases: TGTGCCAGTAGTATGATGGACAGTCTCCAAGAGACCCAGTACTTC.

V is TRBV2 and J is TRBJ2-1; 7 bases are shared with TRBD1. The germline V gene encodes CDR1 SNHLY and CDR2 FYNNEI. This CDR3 has 13 residues. V gave up 4 bases and J gave up 7 bases; unmatched junction bases: 4. The DNA of the CDR3 is TGTGCCAGCAGTGCACAGGACAGGAATGAGCAGTTCTTC. Translated: CASSAQDRNEQFF. Variable domain in full (rest from reference TRBV2 and TRBJ2-1): EPEVTQTPSHQVTQMGQEVILRCVPISNHLYFYWYRQILGQKVEFLVSFYNNEISEKSEIFDDQFSVERPDGSNFTLKIRSTKLEDSAMYFCASSAQDRNEQFFGPGTRLTVL.

The sample holds a few counts of this clone. This chain connects TRBV7-7 to TRBJ2-1; 11 nucleotides agree with TRBD2. V was clipped by 4 bases and J by 2 bases; unmatched bases: 1. Per germline, CDR1 SSHAT and CDR2 FNYEAQ (reference sequence). This CDR3 region has 15 residues. The CDR3 here is CASSSGLAAYNEQFF. The CDR3 DNA reads TGTGCCAGCAGCTCGGGACTAGCGGCCTACAATGAGCAGTTCTTC.

V is TRBV4-1 and J is TRBJ2-5, with D uncertain. The CDR3 has 15 residues. V lost 0 bases to trimming and J lost 7 bases, with 15 bases between them. Germline V gene lookup returns CDR1 MGHRA and CDR2 YSYEKL. The CDR3 sequence is CASSQDVTPGATQYF. The CDR3 coding sequence is TGCGCCAGCAGCCAAGATGTTACACCGGGTGCGACCCAGTACTTC.

This clone showed up just a few times. For the CDR3, the DNA is TGTGCCAGCAGTTCCGGGACTAGCGGAACCTACGAGCAGTACTTC. Amino acids: CASSSGTSGTYEQYF. J is TRBJ2-7 and V is TRBV27; 11 nucleotides agree with TRBD2. Per the germline V gene, CDR1 is MNHEY and CDR2 is SMNVEV (reference sequence). The CDR3 runs to 15 residues. V dropped 4 bases and J dropped 2; count of bases not matched to a gene: 4.

The CDR3 bases are TGTGCCAGCAGTTGGGGGACAGCAAATGAGCAGTTCTTC. It codes for CASSWGTANEQFF. The V call is TRBV27, the J call TRBJ2-1; 7 bases are shared with TRBD1. CDR1 is MNHEY and CDR2 is SMNVEV in the germline V gene (reference sequence). The J segment lost 7 bases and the V segment lost 4 bases, leaving 4 bases of the junction unmatched. This CDR3 is built from 13 residues.

This clone has a single count. The V gene is TRBV5-1, the J gene TRBJ2-3; the match to TRBD2 covers 11 bases. Germline lookup yields CDR1 SGHRS and CDR2 YFSETQ. Trimming cost V 4 bases and J 3 bases; bases outside gene matches: 7. The CDR3 sequence is 16 residues long. The CDR3 sequence: CASSRSGRAITDTQYF. In DNA, the CDR3 is TGCGCCAGCAGCCGTAGCGGGAGGGCTATAACAGATACGCAGTATTTT.